These 23 T cell receptor beta chains were sequenced from one sample in a study of identical twins (dated by TCRdb to about 2016). The library was produced with 5' RACE. Sequencing relied on an Illumina HiSeq 2000. TCRdb reran the public reads through fastp at Q25 and MiXCR, keeping productive beta chains. Rows with one shared CDR3 protein collapse into an entry with the most common genes and DNA. Across this sample there are 200,000 to 250,000 distinct CDR3 sequences, with 6% to 8.5% seen only once. Around 5% of the sample is taken by the ten largest. Another study also made use of these data, one on yellow fever vaccine responses in identical twins.

Input material: CD8+ T cells sorted from blood. The receptors here all came from a woman aged 18-35 years in good health.

The chain is built from TRBV11-2 and TRBJ2-3; 8 bases are a match to TRBD1. Germline V gives CDR1 SGHAT, CDR2 FQNNGV. The CDR3 covers 16 residues. V lost 4 bases and J lost 2; bases outside the gene matches: 8. The CDR3 region is CASSSSGTGLTDTQYF. In DNA form, the CDR3 reads TGTGCCAGCAGCTCCTCCGGGACAGGTCTCACAGATACGCAGTATTTT.

This clonotype has only a few counts. The rearrangement links TRBV29-1 to TRBJ2-7; TRBD1 agrees at 10 bases. The J segment lost 2 bases and the V segment lost 3 bases, leaving 10 bases of the junction unmatched. Germline V gene data show CDR1 as SQVTM and CDR2 as ANQGSEA. The CDR3 extends over 16 amino acids. The CDR3 region is CSVEVIDRGRPYEQYF. DNA for the CDR3: TGCAGCGTTGAGGTGATCGACAGGGGGCGCCCCTACGAGCAGTACTTC.

This clonotype was counted ten times or more. The chain recombines TRBV5-1 with TRBJ1-4, with no clear D. Trimming cost V 0 bases and J 8 bases, with 11 bases left between them. The CDR3 runs to 14 residues. Germline-derived CDR1 and CDR2 are SGHRS and YFSETQ. The CDR3 DNA is TGCGCCAGCAGCTTGGGGGAGGACGTCGAAAAACTGTTTTTT. This translates into CASSLGEDVEKLFF.

There are a few counts of this clonotype. V is TRBV6-1 and J is TRBJ2-5, with 9 bases identical to TRBD2. This CDR3 has 14 residues. After removal of 8 bases from V and 0 bases from J, the junction contained 4 bases not matched to a gene. The germline V gene encodes CDR1 MNHNS and CDR2 SASEGT. The CDR3 nucleotides are TGTGCCAGCGGGGCGGGGGGGGACCAAGAGACCCAGTACTTC. This translates into CASGAGGDQETQYF.

This clonotype was seen ten or more times. The J gene is TRBJ2-2, the V gene TRBV25-1; the D gene is possibly TRBD2 (5 bases). The CDR3 has 12 amino acids. Germline V lookup: CDR1 MGHDK, CDR2 SYGVNS. V was trimmed by 5 bases and J by 6 bases, leaving 7 bases between them. The DNA of the CDR3 is TGTGCCAGCAGTTACGGGGCCGGGGAGCTGTTTTTT. Amino acids: CASSYGAGELFF. The whole variable domain, remainder taken from reference TRBV25-1 and TRBJ2-2, is EADIYQTPRYLVIGTGKKITLECSQTMGHDKMYWYQQDPGMELHLIHYSYGVNSTEKGDLSSESTVSRIRTEHFPLTLESARPSHTSQYLCASSYGAGELFFGEGSRLTVL.

This clonotype showed up just a few times. The chain links TRBV7-6 to TRBJ2-1; 9 bases line up with TRBD2. The germline CDR1 and CDR2 sequences are SGHVS and FNYEAQ. The CDR3 extends over 16 amino acids. The V gene end was trimmed by 5 bases and the J gene end by 4 bases; junction bases not matched to a gene: 9. The chain's CDR3 is CASSTRAGGGYNEQFF. In DNA form, the CDR3 reads TGTGCCAGCAGCACACGAGCGGGGGGCGGGTACAATGAGCAGTTCTTC.

This clonotype appeared a few times. The gene calls are TRBV28 and TRBJ2-5; 9 nucleotides line up with TRBD1. V was pared by 6 bases and J by 5 bases, with 7 bases of the junction left unmatched. Germline lookup yields CDR1 MDHEN and CDR2 SYDVKM. The CDR3 runs to 14 residues. The CDR3 region is CASSGDRVGETQYF. The CDR3, as DNA: TGTGCCAGCAGCGGGGACAGGGTAGGGGAGACCCAGTACTTC.

This clonotype was observed a handful of times. V is TRBV11-2 and J is TRBJ2-3, with 10 bases identical to TRBD2. Germline V CDR1 and CDR2: SGHAT, FQNNGV. This CDR3 comprises 19 residues. With 4 bases clipped from V and 2 bases from J, the junction kept 15 bases outside the gene matches. The CDR3 nucleotides read TGTGCCAGCAGCTCGCCGCCTGAAATAGCGGGGGGACTCACAGATACGCAGTATTTT. Amino acids: CASSSPPEIAGGLTDTQYF.

This clonotype was counted ten times or more. The chain uses TRBV27 and TRBJ2-2, with 7 nucleotides matching TRBD2. V lost 8 bases to trimming and J lost 4 bases; unmatched junction nucleotides: 7. The germline gives CDR1 MNHEY, CDR2 SMNVEV (reference sequence). The CDR3 covers 14 residues. The CDR3 DNA is TGTGCCAGCGGGGCCCCGGGGGGCACCGGGGAGCTGTTTTTT. Translating it yields CASGAPGGTGELFF.

The genes are TRBV12-3 or TRBV12-4 and TRBJ2-5; D is uncertain. The CDR3 contains 13 residues. Trimming removed 5 bases at V and 5 bases at J, with 12 bases between. CDR3 coding DNA: TGTGCCAGCAGTCCGGTGAATCGGGAGACCCAGTACTTC. Protein product: CASSPVNRETQYF.

J is TRBJ2-1 and V is TRBV20-1; a possible D gene is TRBD1 (5 bases). The CDR3 extends over 12 amino acids. Trimming took off 2 bases at V and 7 bases at J, with 9 bases between the two ends. Germline V CDR1 and CDR2: DFQATT, SNEGSKA (reference sequence). The CDR3 is CSARTGENEQFF. The CDR3 nucleotides are TGCAGTGCTAGAACAGGCGAGAATGAGCAGTTCTTC.

The chain links TRBV12-3 or TRBV12-4 to TRBJ2-3; D is unresolved. This CDR3 has 15 amino acids. V was cut by 6 bases and J by 0 bases, with 13 bases left in between. CDR3 amino acids: CASSPPGESTDTQYF. The CDR3 nucleotides read TGTGCCAGCAGCCCCCCCGGCGAAAGCACAGATACGCAGTATTTT.

This clonotype appeared many times. The V gene is TRBV12-3 or TRBV12-4, the J gene TRBJ1-1; TRBD1 matches at 7 bases. The CDR3 has 11 amino acids. The J segment lost 11 bases and the V segment lost 8 bases, leaving 8 bases of the junction unmatched. Written as DNA, the CDR3 is TGTGCCAGCCAGGGGGGGGTTCGGGCTTTCTTT. Translated, it gives CASQGGVRAFF.

This clonotype was counted only a few times. This chain links TRBV3-1 with TRBJ2-1; TRBD2 matches at 11 bases. Germline CDR1 and CDR2: LGHDT and YNNKEL (reference sequence). This CDR3 has 19 residues. V was pared by 0 bases and J by 4 bases, with 11 bases of the junction left unmatched. CDR3 residues: CASSQEGPLAGGDYNEQFF. The CDR3 nucleotides are TGTGCCAGCAGCCAAGAAGGGCCCCTAGCGGGGGGAGATTACAATGAGCAGTTCTTC.

V gene TRBV27 combines with J gene TRBJ2-2; 8 positions agree with TRBD2. CDR3 length: 16 residues. Germline V gene sequence: CDR1 MNHEY, CDR2 SMNVEV (reference sequence). J lost 6 bases, V lost 1 base, and 7 bases had no gene match. The CDR3 is CASSLWAGGKAGELFF. CDR3 bases: TGTGCCAGCAGTTTATGGGCGGGAGGTAAAGCCGGGGAGCTGTTTTTT.

The V gene is TRBV25-1, the J gene TRBJ2-7; TRBD2 might be the D (6 bases). The CDR3 spans 10 residues. The germline V gene encodes CDR1 MGHDK and CDR2 SYGVNS. The V and J ends lost 10 bases and 10 bases respectively, with 14 bases between them. CDR3: CANWRALQYV. The CDR3 nucleotides read TGTGCCAATTGGAGGGCGTTACAGTACGTC.

This clonotype is medium-sized. This chain joins TRBV20-1 and TRBJ2-7; D possibly corresponds to TRBD1 (5 bases). V was clipped by 3 bases and J by 3 bases, with 6 bases between them. Germline CDR1 reads DFQATT; CDR2 reads SNEGSKA (reference sequence). The CDR3 runs 11 residues. The CDR3 here is CSARDNYEQYF. For the CDR3, the DNA is TGCAGTGCTAGGGACAACTACGAGCAGTACTTC.

At least ten counts were recorded for this clonotype. CDR3: CAISESRGAAPTYEQYV. DNA of the CDR3: TGTGCCATCAGTGAGTCGAGGGGGGCCGCTCCCACCTACGAGCAGTACGTC. The gene calls are TRBV10-3 and TRBJ2-7; D possibly matches TRBD1 or TRBD2 (6 bases each). The V end lost 0 bases, the J end lost 2 bases, and 17 bases lay between the germline ends. The CDR3 covers 17 residues. Germline assignment: CDR1 ENHRY and CDR2 SYGVKD.

This clonotype has just a few counts. V and J are TRBV27 and TRBJ2-7; 7 bases match TRBD1. The CDR3 sequence is 14 residues long. Germline CDR1 is MNHEY and CDR2 is SMNVEV (reference sequence). Trimming removed 0 bases from V and 3 bases from J; junction bases left unmatched: 2. The CDR3 DNA is TGTGCCAGCAGTTTATCCGGGACAGTCTACGAGCAGTACTTC. This encodes CASSLSGTVYEQYF.

This clonotype showed up just a few times. The rearrangement joins TRBV7-8 to TRBJ2-1; a possible D gene is TRBD2 (6 bases). CDR1 SGHVS and CDR2 FQNEAQ come from the germline V gene. This CDR3 spans 18 amino acids. V was pared by 0 bases and J by 0 bases, with 15 bases between. CDR3 region: CASSLAGGPLNSYNEQFF. The CDR3 nucleotides read TGTGCCAGCAGCTTAGCGGGAGGACCCCTCAACTCCTACAATGAGCAGTTCTTC.

This clonotype was counted ten times or more. V usage is TRBV7-2 and J usage is TRBJ2-3; 7 bases align to TRBD1. The CDR3 totals 15 residues. The V and J ends lost 5 bases and 4 bases, in that order; junction bases with no gene match: 9. Germline CDR1 is SGHTA and CDR2 is FQGNSA. The CDR3 DNA reads TGTGCCAGCAGCCAAACGACAGGGTCGGCAGATACGCAGTATTTT. It encodes CASSQTTGSADTQYF.

This clonotype has just a few counts. The chain joins TRBV4-2 to TRBJ1-2; D ambiguous. Between the trimmed V and J ends, which lost 0 bases and 6 bases, there was a span of 14 bases. This CDR3 has 15 amino acids. CDR1 and CDR2 (germline): LGHNA, YNFKEQ. The CDR3 DNA reads TGTGCCAGCAGCCAAGATGGTCTGTTAAGGGATGGCTACACCTTC. Protein sequence: CASSQDGLLRDGYTF.

The gene calls are TRBV7-9 and TRBJ1-1; D remains ambiguous. The germline CDR1 and CDR2 sequences are SEHNR and FQNEAQ (reference sequence). The CDR3 loop spans 14 amino acids. Trimming cost V 0 bases and J 1 base, with 6 bases left between them. CDR3 protein: CASSLANTNTEAFF. The CDR3 nucleotides are TGTGCCAGCAGCTTAGCCAATACGAACACTGAAGCTTTCTTT.